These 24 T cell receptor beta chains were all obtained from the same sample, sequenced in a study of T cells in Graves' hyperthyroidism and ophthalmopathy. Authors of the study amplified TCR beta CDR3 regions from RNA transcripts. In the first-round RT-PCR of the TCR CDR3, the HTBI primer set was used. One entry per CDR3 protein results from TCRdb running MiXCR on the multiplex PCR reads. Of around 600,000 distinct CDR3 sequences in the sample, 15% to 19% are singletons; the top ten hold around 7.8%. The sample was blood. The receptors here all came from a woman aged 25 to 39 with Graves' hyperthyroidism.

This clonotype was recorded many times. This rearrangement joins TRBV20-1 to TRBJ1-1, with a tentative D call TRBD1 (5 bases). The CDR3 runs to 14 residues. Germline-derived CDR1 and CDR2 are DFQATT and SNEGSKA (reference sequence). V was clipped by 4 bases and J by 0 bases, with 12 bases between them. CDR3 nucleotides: TGCAGTGCTACCGTGGGGGTCATGAACACTGAAGCTTTCTTT. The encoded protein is CSATVGVMNTEAFF.

Here the CDR3 reads CASSPKCPKETQYF. The CDR3 DNA reads as TGTGCCAGCTCACCTAAATGCCCCAAAGAGACCCAGTACTTC. This rearrangement joins TRBV18 to TRBJ2-5; D call uncertain. Germline-derived CDR1 and CDR2 are KGHSH and LQKENI. V was pared by 3 bases and J by 3 bases, with 11 bases between. The CDR3 covers 14 residues.

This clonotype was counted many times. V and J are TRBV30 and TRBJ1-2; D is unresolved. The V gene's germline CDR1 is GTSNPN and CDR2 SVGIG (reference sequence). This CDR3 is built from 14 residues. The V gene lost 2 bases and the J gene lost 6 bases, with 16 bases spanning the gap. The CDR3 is CAWSRVAGGDGYTF. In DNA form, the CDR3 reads TGTGCCTGGAGTCGCGTAGCGGGTGGCGATGGCTACACCTTC.

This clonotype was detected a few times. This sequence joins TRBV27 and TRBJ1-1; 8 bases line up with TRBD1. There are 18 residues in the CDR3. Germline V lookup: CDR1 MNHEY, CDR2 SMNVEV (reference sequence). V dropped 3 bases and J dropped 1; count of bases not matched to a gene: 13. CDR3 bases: TGTGCCAGCAGTTTTAAGGGCGGGTTTCAGGGGGCGAACACTGAAGCTTTCTTT. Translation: CASSFKGGFQGANTEAFF.

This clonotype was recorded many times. The CDR3 reads CASSQGAGVIDTQYF. The CDR3 region has the DNA TGTGCCAGCAGCCAGGGGGCGGGAGTGATAGATACGCAGTATTTT. The V call is TRBV7-9, the J call TRBJ2-3, with D perhaps TRBD1 (8 bases). This CDR3 region has 15 residues. V was cut by 5 bases and J by 5 bases, with 17 bases left in between. Germline CDR1 reads SEHNR; CDR2 reads FQNEAQ (reference sequence).

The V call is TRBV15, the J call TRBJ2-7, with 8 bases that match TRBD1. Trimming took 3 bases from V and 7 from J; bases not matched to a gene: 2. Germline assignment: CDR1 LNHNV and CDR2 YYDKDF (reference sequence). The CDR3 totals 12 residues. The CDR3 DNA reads TGTGCCACCAGCAGGGACAGGGTAGAGCAGTACTTC. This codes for CATSRDRVEQYF.

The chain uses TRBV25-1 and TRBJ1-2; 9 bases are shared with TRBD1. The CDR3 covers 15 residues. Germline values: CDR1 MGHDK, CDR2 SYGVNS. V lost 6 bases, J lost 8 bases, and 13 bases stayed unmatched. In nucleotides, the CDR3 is TGTGCCAGCAGCCCCATGGGACAGGGAACGCAGGGCTACACCTTC. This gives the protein CASSPMGQGTQGYTF.

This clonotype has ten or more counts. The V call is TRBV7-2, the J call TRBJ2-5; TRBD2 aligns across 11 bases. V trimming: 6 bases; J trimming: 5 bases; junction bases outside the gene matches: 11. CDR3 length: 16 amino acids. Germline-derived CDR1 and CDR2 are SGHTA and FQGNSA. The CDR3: CASSPNVAGGRETQYF. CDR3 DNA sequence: TGTGCCAGCAGTCCAAACGTAGCGGGAGGGCGGGAGACCCAGTACTTC.

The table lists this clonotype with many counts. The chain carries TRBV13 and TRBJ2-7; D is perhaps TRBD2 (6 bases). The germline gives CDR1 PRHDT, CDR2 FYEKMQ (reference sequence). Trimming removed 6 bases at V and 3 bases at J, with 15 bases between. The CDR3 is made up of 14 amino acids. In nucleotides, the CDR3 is TGTGCCAGCAGTACCTTGGGTAGCGGCTACGAGCAGTACTTC. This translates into CASSTLGSGYEQYF.

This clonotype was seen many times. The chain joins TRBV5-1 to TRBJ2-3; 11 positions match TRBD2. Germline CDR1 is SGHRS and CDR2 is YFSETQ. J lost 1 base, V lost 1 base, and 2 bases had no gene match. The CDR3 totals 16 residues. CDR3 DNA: TGCGCCAGCAGCTTGTTACTAGCGGGAGGCACAGATACGCAGTATTTT. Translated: CASSLLLAGGTDTQYF.

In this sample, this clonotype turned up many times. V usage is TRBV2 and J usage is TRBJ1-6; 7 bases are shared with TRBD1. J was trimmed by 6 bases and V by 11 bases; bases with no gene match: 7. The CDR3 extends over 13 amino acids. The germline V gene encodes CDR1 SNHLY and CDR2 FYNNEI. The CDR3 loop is CAGTGQFNSPLHF. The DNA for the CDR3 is TGTGCCGGAACGGGACAGTTTAATTCACCCCTCCACTTT.

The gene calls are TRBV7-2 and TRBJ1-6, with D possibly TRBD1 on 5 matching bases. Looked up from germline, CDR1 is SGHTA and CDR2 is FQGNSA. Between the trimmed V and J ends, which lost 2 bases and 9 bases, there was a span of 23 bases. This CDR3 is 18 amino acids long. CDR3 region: CASSLKPPGIGGRSPLHF. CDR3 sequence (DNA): TGTGCCAGCAGCTTAAAGCCCCCAGGTATTGGGGGACGTTCACCCCTCCACTTT. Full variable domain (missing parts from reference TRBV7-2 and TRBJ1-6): GAGVSQSPSNKVTEKGKDVELRCDPISGHTALYWYRQSLGQGLEFLIYFQGNSAPDKSGLPSDRFSAERTGGSVSTLTIQRTQQEDSAVYLCASSLKPPGIGGRSPLHFGNGTRLTVT.

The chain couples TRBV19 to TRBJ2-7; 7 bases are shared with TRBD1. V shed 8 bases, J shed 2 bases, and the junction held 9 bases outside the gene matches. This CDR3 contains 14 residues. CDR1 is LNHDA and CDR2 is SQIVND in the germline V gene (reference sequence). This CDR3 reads CASGTNRGPYEQYF. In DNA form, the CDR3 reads TGTGCCAGTGGAACAAACAGGGGCCCCTACGAGCAGTACTTC.

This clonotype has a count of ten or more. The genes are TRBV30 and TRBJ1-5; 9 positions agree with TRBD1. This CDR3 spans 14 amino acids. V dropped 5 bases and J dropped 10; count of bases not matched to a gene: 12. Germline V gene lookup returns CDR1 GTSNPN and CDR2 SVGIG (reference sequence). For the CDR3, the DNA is TGTGCCTGGGCTCGATGGGACAGGGTGGGACCCCAGCATTTT. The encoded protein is CAWARWDRVGPQHF.

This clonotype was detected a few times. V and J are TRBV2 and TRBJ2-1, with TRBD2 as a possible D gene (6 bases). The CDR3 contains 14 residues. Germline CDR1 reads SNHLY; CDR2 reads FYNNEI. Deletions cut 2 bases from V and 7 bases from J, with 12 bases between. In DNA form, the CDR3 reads TGTGCCAGCAGTGAACTTTTGGGGGGTAATGAGCAGTTCTTC. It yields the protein CASSELLGGNEQFF.

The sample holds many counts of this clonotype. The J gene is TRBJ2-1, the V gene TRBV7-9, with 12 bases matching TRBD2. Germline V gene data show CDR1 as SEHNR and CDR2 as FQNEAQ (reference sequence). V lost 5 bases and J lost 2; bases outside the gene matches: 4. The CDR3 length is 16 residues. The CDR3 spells CASSTTSGRTYNEQFF. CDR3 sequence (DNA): TGTGCCAGCAGCACTACTAGCGGGAGGACCTACAATGAGCAGTTCTTC.

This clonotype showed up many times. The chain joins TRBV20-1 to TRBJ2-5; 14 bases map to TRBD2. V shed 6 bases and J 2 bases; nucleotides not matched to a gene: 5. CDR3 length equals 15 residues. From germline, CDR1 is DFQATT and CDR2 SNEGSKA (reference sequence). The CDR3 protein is CSATGLAGDQETQYF. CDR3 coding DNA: TGCAGTGCAACGGGACTAGCGGGAGATCAAGAGACCCAGTACTTC.

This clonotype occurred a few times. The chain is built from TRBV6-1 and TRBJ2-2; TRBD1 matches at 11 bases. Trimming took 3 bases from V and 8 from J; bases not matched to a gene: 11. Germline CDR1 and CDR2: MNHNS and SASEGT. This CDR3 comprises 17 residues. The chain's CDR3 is CASSDDGTGGGYGELFF. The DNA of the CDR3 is TGTGCCAGCAGTGACGACGGGACAGGGGGTGGTTATGGGGAGCTGTTTTTT.

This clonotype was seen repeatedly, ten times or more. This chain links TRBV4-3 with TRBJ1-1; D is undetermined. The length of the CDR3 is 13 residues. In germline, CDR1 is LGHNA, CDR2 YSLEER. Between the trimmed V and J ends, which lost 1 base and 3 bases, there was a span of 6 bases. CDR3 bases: TGCGCCAGCAGCCAAGTGGTCGACACTGAAGCTTTCTTT. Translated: CASSQVVDTEAFF.

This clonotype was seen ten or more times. Here the CDR3 reads CASSPSGSVTDTQYF. The CDR3 DNA reads as TGTGCCAGCAGCCCGAGCGGGAGTGTAACAGATACGCAGTATTTT. The chain carries TRBV7-9 and TRBJ2-3; TRBD2 matches at 8 bases. The CDR3 consists of 15 residues. Germline values: CDR1 SEHNR, CDR2 FQNEAQ (reference sequence). V gave up 5 bases and J gave up 3 bases; unmatched junction bases: 7.

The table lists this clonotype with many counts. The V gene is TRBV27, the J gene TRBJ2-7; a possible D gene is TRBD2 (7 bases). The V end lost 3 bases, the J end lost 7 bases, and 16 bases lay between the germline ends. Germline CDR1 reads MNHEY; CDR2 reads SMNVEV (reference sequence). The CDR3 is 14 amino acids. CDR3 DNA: TGTGCCAGCAGTTTGCGGCGGGGGCTTTCGGAGCAGTACTTC. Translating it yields CASSLRRGLSEQYF.

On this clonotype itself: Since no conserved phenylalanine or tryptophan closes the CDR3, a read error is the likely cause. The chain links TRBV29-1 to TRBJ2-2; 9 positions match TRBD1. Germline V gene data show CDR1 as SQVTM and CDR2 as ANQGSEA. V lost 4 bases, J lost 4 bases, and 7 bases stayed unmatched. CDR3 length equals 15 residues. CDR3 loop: CSVAGQGVGTGELFL. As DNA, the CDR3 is TGCAGCGTTGCGGGACAGGGCGTGGGCACCGGGGAGCTGTTTTTA.

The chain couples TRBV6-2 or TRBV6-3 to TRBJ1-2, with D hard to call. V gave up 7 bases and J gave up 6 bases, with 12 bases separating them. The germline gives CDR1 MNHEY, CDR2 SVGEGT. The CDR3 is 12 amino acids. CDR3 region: CASTWRADGYTF. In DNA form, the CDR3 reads TGTGCCAGCACCTGGCGGGCGGATGGCTACACCTTC.

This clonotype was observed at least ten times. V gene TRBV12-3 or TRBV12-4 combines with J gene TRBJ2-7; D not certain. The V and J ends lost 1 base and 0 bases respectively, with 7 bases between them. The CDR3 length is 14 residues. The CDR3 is CASSLEQLSYEQYF. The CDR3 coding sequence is TGTGCCAGCAGTTTAGAACAACTCTCCTACGAGCAGTACTTC.